This T cell receptor (beta chain) appears in the sequencing data of a study of PD-1 blockade in mismatch repair-deficient tumors. Overall study context: Patients had approximately 13 mismatch repair-deficient cancer types and were previously treated and progressing.

All patients were mismatch repair deficient, assessed by either PCR or immunohistochemistry. Three pembrolizumab responders had their TCRs sequenced. Assay: immunoSEQ multiplex PCR; the TCRdb copy retains only in-frame clones and omits some. Of just over 25,000 clones listed, about 81% were seen once; the top ten hold over 2.5%. Study observations and caveats: Tumor-resident clones, often undetectable pretreatment in blood, expanded then contracted after pembrolizumab.

Germline CDR1 MDHEN, CDR2 SYDVKM. V lost 5 bases, J lost 0 bases, and 9 bases lay in between. This CDR3 is built from 14 residues. This clone was observed a few times. Its antigen remains unidentified. The chain recombines TRBV28 with TRBJ2-3; D perhaps matches TRBD2 (6 bases). Sequencing used PBMCs, obtained before pembrolizumab treatment. The TCR sequence derives from an adult with mismatch repair-deficient cancer. The CDR3 protein is CASSLGTSTDTQYF. CDR3 DNA sequence: TGTGCCAGCAGTCTCGGGACTAGCACAGATACGCAGTATTTT. The whole variable domain, remainder taken from reference TRBV28 and TRBJ2-3, is DVKVTQSSRYLVKRTGEKVFLECVQDMDHENMFWYRQDPGLGLRLIYFSYDVKMKEKGDIPEGYSVSREKKERFSLILESASTNQTSMYLCASSLGTSTDTQYFGPGTRLTVL.